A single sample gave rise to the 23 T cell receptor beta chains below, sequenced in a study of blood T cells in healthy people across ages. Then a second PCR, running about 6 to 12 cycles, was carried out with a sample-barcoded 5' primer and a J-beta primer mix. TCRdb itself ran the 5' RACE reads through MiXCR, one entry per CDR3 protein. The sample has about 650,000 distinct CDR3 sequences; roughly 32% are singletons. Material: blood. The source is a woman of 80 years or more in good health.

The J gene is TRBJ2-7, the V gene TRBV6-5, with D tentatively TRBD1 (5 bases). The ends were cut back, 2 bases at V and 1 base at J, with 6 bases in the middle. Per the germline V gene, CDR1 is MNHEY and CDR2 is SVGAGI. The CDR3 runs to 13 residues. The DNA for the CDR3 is TGTGCCAGCAGTTACGACAGTTCCTACGAGCAGTACTTC. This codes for CASSYDSSYEQYF.

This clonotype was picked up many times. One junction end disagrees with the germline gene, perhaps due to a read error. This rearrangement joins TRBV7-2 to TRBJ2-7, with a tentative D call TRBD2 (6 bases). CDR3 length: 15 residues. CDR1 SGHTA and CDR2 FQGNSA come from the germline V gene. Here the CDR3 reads CASSPSGRTSDEQYF. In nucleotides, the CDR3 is TGTGCCAGCAGCCCCTCGGGGAGGACCTCCGACGAGCAGTACTTC. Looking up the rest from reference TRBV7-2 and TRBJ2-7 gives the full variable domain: GAGVSQSPSNKVTEKGKDVELRCDPISGHTALYWYRQSLGQGLEFLIYFQGNSAPDKSGLPSDRFSAERTGGSVSTLTIQRTQQEDSAVYLCASSPSGRTSDEQYFGPGTRLTVT.

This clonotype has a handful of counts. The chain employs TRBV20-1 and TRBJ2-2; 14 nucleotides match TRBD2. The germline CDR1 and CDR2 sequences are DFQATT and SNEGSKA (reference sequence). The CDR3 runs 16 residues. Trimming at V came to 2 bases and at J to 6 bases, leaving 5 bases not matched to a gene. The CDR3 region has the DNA TGCAGTGCTAGACCCGGACTAGCGGGGGGACCCGGGGAGCTGTTTTTT. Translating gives CSARPGLAGGPGELFF.

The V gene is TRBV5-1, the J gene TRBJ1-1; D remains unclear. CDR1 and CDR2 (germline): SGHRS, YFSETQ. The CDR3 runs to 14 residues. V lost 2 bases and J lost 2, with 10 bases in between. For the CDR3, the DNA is TGCGCCAGCAGCTTACAGACATATAACACTGAAGCTTTCTTT. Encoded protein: CASSLQTYNTEAFF.

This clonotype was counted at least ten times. Written as DNA, the CDR3 is TGCGCCAGCAGCTTGTCTATGGTTAGGGCTACTAACTATGGCTACACCTTC. This translates into CASSLSMVRATNYGYTF. The rearrangement uses TRBV5-1 and TRBJ1-2; no clear D gene. CDR1 SGHRS and CDR2 YFSETQ come from the germline V gene. This CDR3 contains 17 residues. V lost 1 base and J lost 0, with 16 bases in between.

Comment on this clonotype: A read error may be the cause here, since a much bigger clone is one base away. The DNA for the CDR3 is TGTGCCAGCAGTCCTCCCAGCTATGGCTACACCTTC. Amino acids: CASSPPSYGYTF. The chain combines TRBV28 with TRBJ1-2; D remains ambiguous. Deletions cut 5 bases from V and 4 bases from J, with 8 bases between. The germline V gene encodes CDR1 MDHEN and CDR2 SYDVKM. There are 12 residues in the CDR3.

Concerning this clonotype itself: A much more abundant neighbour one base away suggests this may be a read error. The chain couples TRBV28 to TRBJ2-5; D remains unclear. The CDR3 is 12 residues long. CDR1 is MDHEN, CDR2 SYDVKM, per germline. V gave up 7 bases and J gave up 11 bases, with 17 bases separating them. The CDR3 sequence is CASNNPRSQQYF. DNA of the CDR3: TGTGCCAGCAACAACCCAAGGTCCCAGCAGTACTTC.

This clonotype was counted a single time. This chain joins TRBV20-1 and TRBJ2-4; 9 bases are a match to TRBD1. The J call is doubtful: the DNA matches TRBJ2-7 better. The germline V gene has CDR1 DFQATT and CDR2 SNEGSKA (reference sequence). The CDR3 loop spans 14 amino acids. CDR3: CSAMLRDRAYEQYF. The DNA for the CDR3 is TGCAGTGCTATGCTCCGGGACAGGGCTTACGAGCAGTACTTC.

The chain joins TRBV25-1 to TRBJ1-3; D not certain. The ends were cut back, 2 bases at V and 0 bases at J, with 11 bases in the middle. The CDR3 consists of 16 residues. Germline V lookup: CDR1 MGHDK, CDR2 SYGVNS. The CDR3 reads CASSESSRSSGNTIYF. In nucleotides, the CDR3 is TGTGCCAGCAGTGAAAGTAGCAGGAGCTCTGGAAACACCATATATTTT. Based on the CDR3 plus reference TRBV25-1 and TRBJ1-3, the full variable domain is EADIYQTPRYLVIGTGKKITLECSQTMGHDKMYWYQQDPGMELHLIHYSYGVNSTEKGDLSSESTVSRIRTEHFPLTLESARPSHTSQYLCASSESSRSSGNTIYFGEGSWLTVV.

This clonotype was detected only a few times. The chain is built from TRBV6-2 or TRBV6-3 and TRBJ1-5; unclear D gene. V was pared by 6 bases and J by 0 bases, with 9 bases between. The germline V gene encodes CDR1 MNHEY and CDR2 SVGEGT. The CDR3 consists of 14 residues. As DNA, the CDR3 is TGTGCCAGCAGCCCCATTAATAGCAATCAGCCCCAGCATTTT. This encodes CASSPINSNQPQHF.

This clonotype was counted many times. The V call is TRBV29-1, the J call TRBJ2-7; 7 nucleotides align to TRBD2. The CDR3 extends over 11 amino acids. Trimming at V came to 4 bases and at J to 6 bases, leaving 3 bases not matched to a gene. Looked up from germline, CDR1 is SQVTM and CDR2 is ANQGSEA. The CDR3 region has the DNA TGCAGCGTTGCCGGGGAGGGCGAGCAGTACTTC. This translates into CSVAGEGEQYF.

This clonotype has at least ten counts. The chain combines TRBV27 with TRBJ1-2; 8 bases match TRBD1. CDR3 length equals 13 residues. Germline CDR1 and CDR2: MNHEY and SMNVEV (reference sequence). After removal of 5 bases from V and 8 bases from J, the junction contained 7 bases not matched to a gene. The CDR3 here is CASSAGGLGGYTF. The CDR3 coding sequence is TGTGCCAGCAGTGCAGGGGGCCTTGGAGGCTACACCTTC.

CDR3 nucleotides: TGTGCCAGTAGTATAGAGGGCATGCAGAATTCACCCCTCCACTTT. Translating it yields CASSIEGMQNSPLHF. This rearrangement joins TRBV19 to TRBJ1-6; no firm D call. The CDR3 is 15 residues long. Germline V lookup: CDR1 LNHDA, CDR2 SQIVND (reference sequence). V lost 0 bases to trimming and J lost 7 bases, with 10 bases between them.

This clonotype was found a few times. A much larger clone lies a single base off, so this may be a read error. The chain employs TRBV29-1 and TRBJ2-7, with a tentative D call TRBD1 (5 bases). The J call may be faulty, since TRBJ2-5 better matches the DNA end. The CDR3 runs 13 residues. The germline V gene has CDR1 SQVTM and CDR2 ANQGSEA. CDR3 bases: TGCAGCGTTGGACAGACGTTGGGGGAGACCCAGTACTTC. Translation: CSVGQTLGETQYF.

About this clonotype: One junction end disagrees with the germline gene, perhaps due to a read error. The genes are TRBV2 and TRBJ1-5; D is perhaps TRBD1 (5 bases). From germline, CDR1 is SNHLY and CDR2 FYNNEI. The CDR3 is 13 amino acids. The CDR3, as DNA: TGTGCCAGCAGAGAAGGGGTTATACAGCCCCAGCATTTT. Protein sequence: CASREGVIQPQHF. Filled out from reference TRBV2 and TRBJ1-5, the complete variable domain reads EPEVTQTPSHQVTQMGQEVILRCVPISNHLYFYWYRQILGQKVEFLVSFYNNEISEKSEIFDDQFSVERPDGSNFTLKIRSTKLEDSAMYFCASREGVIQPQHFGDGTRLSIL.

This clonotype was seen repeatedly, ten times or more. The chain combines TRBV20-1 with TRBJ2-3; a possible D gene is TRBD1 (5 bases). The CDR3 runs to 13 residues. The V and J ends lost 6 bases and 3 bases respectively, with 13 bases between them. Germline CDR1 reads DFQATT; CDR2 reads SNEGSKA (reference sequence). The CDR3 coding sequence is TGCAGTGCCAAGGGGTCAGGGACAGATACGCAGTATTTT. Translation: CSAKGSGTDTQYF.

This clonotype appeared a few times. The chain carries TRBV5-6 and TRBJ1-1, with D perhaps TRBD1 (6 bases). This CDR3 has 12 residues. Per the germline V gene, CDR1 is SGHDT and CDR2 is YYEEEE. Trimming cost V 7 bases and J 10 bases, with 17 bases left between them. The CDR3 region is CASEMGGRVAFF. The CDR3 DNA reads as TGTGCCAGCGAGATGGGGGGCAGGGTAGCTTTCTTT.

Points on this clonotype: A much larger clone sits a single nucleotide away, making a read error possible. The CDR3 reads CASTPDLAGGQDAQYF. The CDR3 nucleotides are TGTGCCAGCACCCCCGACTTAGCGGGGGGGCAAGATGCGCAGTATTTT. This chain uses TRBV12-3 or TRBV12-4 with TRBJ2-3; 11 positions agree with TRBD2. The CDR3 has 16 amino acids.

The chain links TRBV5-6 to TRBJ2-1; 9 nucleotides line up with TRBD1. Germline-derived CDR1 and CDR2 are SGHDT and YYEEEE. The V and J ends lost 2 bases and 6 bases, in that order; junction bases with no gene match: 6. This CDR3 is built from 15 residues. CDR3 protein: CASSFAGTGLNEQFF. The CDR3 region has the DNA TGTGCCAGCAGCTTTGCCGGGACAGGGCTCAATGAGCAGTTCTTC.

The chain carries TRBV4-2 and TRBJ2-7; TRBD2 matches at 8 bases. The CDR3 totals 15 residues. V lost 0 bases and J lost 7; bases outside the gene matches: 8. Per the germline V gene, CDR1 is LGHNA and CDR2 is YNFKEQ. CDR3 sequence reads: CASSQDFGGGVEQYF. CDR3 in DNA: TGTGCCAGCAGCCAAGATTTCGGGGGGGGCGTGGAGCAGTACTTC.

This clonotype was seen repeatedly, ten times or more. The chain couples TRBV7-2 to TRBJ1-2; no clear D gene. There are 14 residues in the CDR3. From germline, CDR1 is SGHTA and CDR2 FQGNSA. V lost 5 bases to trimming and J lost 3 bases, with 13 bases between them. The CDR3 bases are TGTGCCAGCAGCCTCCGGGGTTCAGACTATGGCTACACCTTC. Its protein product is CASSLRGSDYGYTF.

For the CDR3, the DNA is TGCGCCAGCAGCTTGGTCCCTAGCGGGGGGCAACCCGGCAATGAGCAGTTCTTC. It is translated as CASSLVPSGGQPGNEQFF. This chain uses TRBV5-1 with TRBJ2-1; 11 nucleotides line up with TRBD2. V was pared by 0 bases and J by 6 bases, with 11 bases of the junction left unmatched. Per the germline V gene, CDR1 is SGHRS and CDR2 is YFSETQ. CDR3 length: 18 residues.

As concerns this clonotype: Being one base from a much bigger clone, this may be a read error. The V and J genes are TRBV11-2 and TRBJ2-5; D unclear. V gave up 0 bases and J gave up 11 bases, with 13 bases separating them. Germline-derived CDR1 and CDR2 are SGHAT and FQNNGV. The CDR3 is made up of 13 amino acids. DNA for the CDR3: TGTGCCAGCAGCTTAGATCTAGTCAATGAGCAGTACTTC. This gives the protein CASSLDLVNEQYF.